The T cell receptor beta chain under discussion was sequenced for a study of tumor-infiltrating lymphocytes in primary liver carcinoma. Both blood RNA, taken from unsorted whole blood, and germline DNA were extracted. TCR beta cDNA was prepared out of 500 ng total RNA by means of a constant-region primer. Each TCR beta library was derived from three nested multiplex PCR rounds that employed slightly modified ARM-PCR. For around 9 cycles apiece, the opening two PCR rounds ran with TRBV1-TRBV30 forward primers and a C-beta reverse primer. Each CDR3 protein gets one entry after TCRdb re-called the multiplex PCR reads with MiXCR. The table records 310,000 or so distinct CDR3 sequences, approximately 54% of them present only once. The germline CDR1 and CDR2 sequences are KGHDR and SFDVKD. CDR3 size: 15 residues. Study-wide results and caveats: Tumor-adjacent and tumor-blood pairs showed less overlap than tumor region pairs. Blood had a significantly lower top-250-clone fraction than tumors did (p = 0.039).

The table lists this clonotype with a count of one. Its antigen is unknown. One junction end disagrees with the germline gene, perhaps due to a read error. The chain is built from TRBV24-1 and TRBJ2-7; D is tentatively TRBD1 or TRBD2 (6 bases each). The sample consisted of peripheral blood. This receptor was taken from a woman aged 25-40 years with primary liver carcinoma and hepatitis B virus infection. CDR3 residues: CVTSDSGGGSYEQYF. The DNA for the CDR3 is TGTGTCACCAGTGATTCAGGAGGGGGCTCCTACGAGCAGTACTTC.